Sequencing of this T cell receptor (beta chain) was carried out in a study of T cells in Graves' hyperthyroidism and ophthalmopathy. In this sample, this clonotype turned up many times. Its antigen is currently unknown. Amplification of TCR beta CDR3 regions was performed using RNA transcripts as template. Initially, a first-round RT-PCR of the TCR CDR3 employed the HTBI primer set. One entry per CDR3 protein, called by TCRdb with MiXCR from the multiplex PCR reads. The data show approximately 250,000 distinct CDR3 sequences, about 24% seen once. Exclusion followed for patients with uncontrolled infection, other autoimmune disease, pregnancy or lactation. Based on clinical symptoms, serum thyroxine and TRAb, thyroid ultrasound and orbital computed tomography, diagnoses were reached. Each 10 ml fresh peripheral blood draw supplied the PBMCs. General study findings and limits: The model anticipated ophthalmopathy a median about six months pre-onset.

The sample consisted of blood. This receptor was identified in a woman aged 40 to 50 with Graves' ophthalmopathy.

This chain's CDR3 is CASSTDRNTEAFF. The CDR3 coding sequence is TGTGCCAGTAGCACGGACAGGAACACTGAAGCTTTCTTT. V usage is TRBV19 and J usage is TRBJ1-1; D might be TRBD1 (6 bases). Trimming left V 6 bases short and J 1 base short, with 9 bases between. The CDR3 runs to 13 residues. Germline CDR1 LNHDA, CDR2 SQIVND (reference sequence).